This TCR beta chain was recorded in a study of CD8 T cells in Susac syndrome. cDNA came from approximately 0.5 to 1 ug RNA primed by random hexamers. Amplification of TCR beta CDR3 spanned 54 Vbeta and 13 Jbeta via immunoSEQ multiplex PCR. TCRdb reanalysed the immunoSEQ multiplex PCR reads using MiXCR and keeps one entry per CDR3 protein. The table has some 180,000 distinct CDR3 sequences, about 95% seen once. Looked up from germline, CDR1 is LGHNA and CDR2 is YSLEER. V lost 4 bases and J lost 7, with 13 bases in between. CDR3 length: 13 amino acids. CD8+ and CD4+ T cells from blood underwent TCR beta sequencing. Healthy donors, matched for age and sex, constituted the control group. TEMRA cells were FACS-enriched, with CD8+ and CD4+ T cells isolated negatively.

The J gene is TRBJ1-1, the V gene TRBV4-3; D gene uncertain. This receptor was identified in a human donor in good health. Input material: CD4+ T cells from PBMCs. The CDR3 loop reads CASSLRGRIEAFF. CDR3 in DNA: TGCGCCAGCAGCCTCCGTGGCAGAATTGAAGCTTTCTTT.